Each of the 9 T cell receptor beta chains below was sequenced from the same sample in a study of T cell responses to AZD1222 COVID-19 vaccine. The data were produced by immunoSEQ multiplex PCR, yet TCRdb's version contains in-frame clones alone and is incomplete. Of tens of thousands of clones in the sample, more than 90% were seen once. Material: peripheral blood, obtained on day 0 of AZD1222 vaccination. Receptors were obtained from an adult in good health.

CDR3 DNA sequence: TGCGCCAGCAGCCAGTGGGCTAACTATGGCTACACCTTC. Translated: CASSQWANYGYTF. The V call is TRBV4-1, the J call TRBJ1-2; D uncertain. Germline V lookup: CDR1 MGHRA, CDR2 YSYEKL. This CDR3 has 13 amino acids. With 3 bases removed from V and 0 bases from J, the gap between germline ends came to 5 bases.

The chain has TRBV2 and TRBJ1-5; D is undetermined. V was clipped by 4 bases and J by 4 bases, with 8 bases between them. This CDR3 is built from 13 residues. The germline V gene encodes CDR1 SNHLY and CDR2 FYNNEI. CDR3 coding DNA: TGTGCCAGCAGTGTCAGAAAAAATCAGCCCCAGCATTTT. Encoded protein: CASSVRKNQPQHF.

V gene TRBV30 combines with J gene TRBJ2-3; 7 nucleotides align to TRBD1. This CDR3 spans 14 amino acids. V was clipped by 5 bases and J by 4 bases; unmatched bases: 9. The germline V gene encodes CDR1 GTSNPN and CDR2 SVGIG (reference sequence). CDR3 sequence reads: CAWQTGEMADTQYF. CDR3 in DNA: TGTGCCTGGCAAACAGGGGAGATGGCAGATACGCAGTATTTT.

The chain carries TRBV9 and TRBJ2-7; perhaps D is TRBD1 or TRBD2 (7 bases each). The germline V gene encodes CDR1 SGDLS and CDR2 YYNGEE. The V end lost 7 bases, the J end lost 0 bases, and 14 bases lay between the germline ends. The CDR3 covers 14 residues. The CDR3 here is CASSQGGYSYEQYF. For the CDR3, the DNA is TGTGCCAGCTCCCAGGGGGGGTACTCCTACGAGCAGTACTTC.

The rearrangement uses TRBV7-3 and TRBJ1-2, with D hard to call. This CDR3 region has 14 residues. Per germline, CDR1 SGHTA and CDR2 FQGTGA. The germline V and J ends were trimmed by 4 bases and 8 bases, with 17 bases remaining between them. CDR3 bases: TGTGCCAGCAGCTCCGATCCTGGAGTAACCGGCTACACCTTC. As protein: CASSSDPGVTGYTF.

In DNA form, the CDR3 reads TGTGCCAGCACCCCCGGGACTACCCGTAGCACAGATACGCAGTATTTT. As protein: CASTPGTTRSTDTQYF. V gene TRBV5-4 combines with J gene TRBJ2-3; 7 bases are shared with TRBD2. The germline V gene encodes CDR1 SGHNT and CDR2 YYREEE (reference sequence). Trimming took 6 bases from V and 0 from J; bases not matched to a gene: 10. The CDR3 spans 16 residues.

This clone was counted once. The V gene is TRBV5-8, the J gene TRBJ1-5; D gene unclear. V dropped 0 bases and J dropped 5 bases, with 3 bases sitting between them. The germline V gene has CDR1 SGHTS and CDR2 YDEGEE. This CDR3 is 12 amino acids long. The CDR3 region is CASSLADQPQHF. The CDR3, as DNA: TGTGCCAGCAGCTTGGCTGATCAGCCCCAGCATTTT.

This clone was seen once. The chain recombines TRBV4-1 with TRBJ1-5; no firm D call. Trimming took off 0 bases at V and 2 bases at J, with 11 bases between the two ends. CDR1 is MGHRA, CDR2 YSYEKL, per germline. The CDR3 extends over 16 amino acids. Here the CDR3 reads CASSQDPSRGNQPQHF. As DNA, the CDR3 is TGCGCCAGCAGCCAAGATCCCTCAAGGGGCAATCAGCCCCAGCATTTT.

The V and J genes are TRBV12-3 or TRBV12-4 and TRBJ1-2; tentatively, D is TRBD1 (5 bases). Trimming took 1 base from V and 6 from J, leaving 9 bases between them. The CDR3 has 13 residues. The CDR3 DNA sequence: TGTGCCAGCAGTTTAGTGCAGGGCGATGGCTACACCTTC. Translating gives CASSLVQGDGYTF.